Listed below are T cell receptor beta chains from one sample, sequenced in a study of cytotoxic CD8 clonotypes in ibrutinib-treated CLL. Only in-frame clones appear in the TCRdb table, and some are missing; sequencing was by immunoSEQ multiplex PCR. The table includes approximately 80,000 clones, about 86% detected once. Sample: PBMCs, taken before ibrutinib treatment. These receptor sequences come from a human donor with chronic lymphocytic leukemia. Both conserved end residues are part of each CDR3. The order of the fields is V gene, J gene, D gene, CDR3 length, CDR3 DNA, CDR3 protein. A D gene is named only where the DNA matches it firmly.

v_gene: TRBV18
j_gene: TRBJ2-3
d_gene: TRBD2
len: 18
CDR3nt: TGTGCCAGCTCACAACGGGGACTAGCGCGAAACACGGCAGATACGCAGTATTTT
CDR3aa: CASSQRGLARNTADTQYF

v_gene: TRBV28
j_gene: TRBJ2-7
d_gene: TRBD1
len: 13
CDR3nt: TGTGCCAGCAGGACAGGGAAGGCGTACGAGCAGTACTTC
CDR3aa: CASRTGKAYEQYF

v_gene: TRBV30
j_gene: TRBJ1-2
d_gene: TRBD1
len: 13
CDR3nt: TGTGCCTGGAACAGGGGAAGTAACTATGGCTACACCTTC
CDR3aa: CAWNRGSNYGYTF

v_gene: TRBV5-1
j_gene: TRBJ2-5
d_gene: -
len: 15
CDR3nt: TGCGCCAGCAGCTTGGGTTCTTCTCCCCGAGAGACCCAGTACTTC
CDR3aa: CASSLGSSPRETQYF

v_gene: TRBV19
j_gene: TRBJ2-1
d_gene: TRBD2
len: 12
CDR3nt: TGTGCCAGTAGTATCCTGACTAGCCGGCAGTTCTTC
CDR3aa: CASSILTSRQFF

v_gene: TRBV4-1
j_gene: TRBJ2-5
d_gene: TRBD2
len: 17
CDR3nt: TGCGCCAGCAGCCAAGCCCGAACTAGCGGGTTCCAAGAGACCCAGTACTTC
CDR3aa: CASSQARTSGFQETQYF

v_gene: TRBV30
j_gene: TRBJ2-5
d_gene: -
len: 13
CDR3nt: TGTGCCTGGAGTGAAGCATTTCAAGAGACCCAGTACTTC
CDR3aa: CAWSEAFQETQYF

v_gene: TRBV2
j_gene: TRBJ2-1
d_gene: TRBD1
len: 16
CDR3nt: TGTGCCAGCTTTGATACCCGACAGGGGGCATCGAATGAGCAGTTCTTC
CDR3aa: CASFDTRQGASNEQFF

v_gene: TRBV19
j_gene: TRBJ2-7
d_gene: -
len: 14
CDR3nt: TGTGCCAGTAGCTGGGACCGAAACTCCTACGAGCAGTACTTC
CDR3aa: CASSWDRNSYEQYF

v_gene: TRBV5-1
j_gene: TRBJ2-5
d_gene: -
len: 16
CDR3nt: TGCGCCAGCAGCGTTGGGACCGAAAGGGCTACCGAGACCCAGTACTTC
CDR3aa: CASSVGTERATETQYF

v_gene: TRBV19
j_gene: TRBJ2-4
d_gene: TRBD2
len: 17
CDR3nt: TGTGCCAGTAGTATAGGACTAGCGGGAGAGATCGGAAACATTCAGTACTTC
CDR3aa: CASSIGLAGEIGNIQYF

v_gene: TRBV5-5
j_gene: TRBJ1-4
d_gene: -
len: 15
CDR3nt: TGTGCCAGCAGCTTGGGACCTCAAGAAGCTGAAAAACTGTTTTTT
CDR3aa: CASSLGPQEAEKLFF

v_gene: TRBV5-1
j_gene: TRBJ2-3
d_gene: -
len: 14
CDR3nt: TGCGCCAGCAGCTTGGTACCTAGCGTGGATACGCAGTATTTT
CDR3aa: CASSLVPSVDTQYF

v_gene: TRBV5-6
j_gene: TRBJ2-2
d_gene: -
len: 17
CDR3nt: TGTGCCAGCAGCTGGCAAAGATGGCAGGGGAGGACCGGGGAGCTGTTTTTT
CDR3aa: CASSWQRWQGRTGELFF

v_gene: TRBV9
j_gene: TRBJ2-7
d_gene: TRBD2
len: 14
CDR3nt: TGTGCCAGCAGCGCGACTAGCGGGGCCTACGAGCAGTACTTC
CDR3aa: CASSATSGAYEQYF

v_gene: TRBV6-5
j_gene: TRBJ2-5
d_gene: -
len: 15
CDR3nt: TGTGCCAGCAGTCCCGATGGACCTTCCCAAGAGACCCAGTACTTC
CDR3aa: CASSPDGPSQETQYF

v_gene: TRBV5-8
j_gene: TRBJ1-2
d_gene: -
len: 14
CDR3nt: TGTGCCAGCACCCCAGGACAGCCGGGCTATGGCTACACCTTC
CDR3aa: CASTPGQPGYGYTF

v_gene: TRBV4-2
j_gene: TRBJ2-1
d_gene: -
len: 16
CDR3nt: TGTGCCAGCAGCCAAGAGGGACTTGCTGCCTACAATGAGCAGTTCTTC
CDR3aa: CASSQEGLAAYNEQFF

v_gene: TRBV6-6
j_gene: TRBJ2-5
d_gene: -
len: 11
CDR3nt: TGTGCCAGCAGGGCCCGGGAGACCCAGTACTTC
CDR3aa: CASRARETQYF

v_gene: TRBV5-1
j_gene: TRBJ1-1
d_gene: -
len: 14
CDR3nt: TGCGCCAGCAGCCGGGGAGAGGGCGGAGTGGGAGCTTTCTTT
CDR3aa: CASSRGEGGVGAFF

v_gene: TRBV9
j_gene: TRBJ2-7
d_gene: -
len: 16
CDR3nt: TGTGCCAGCAGCGTTAGGACCGACAGAATAACCTACGAGCAGTACTTC
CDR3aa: CASSVRTDRITYEQYF